The rows below give T cell receptor beta chains drawn from one sample of a study of T cell responses to AZD1222 COVID-19 vaccine. Sequenced by immunoSEQ multiplex PCR; TCRdb stores in-frame clones only, minus some. This repertoire shows approximately 120,000 clones, over 85% found once; its top ten account for 2.5% to 4%. The input for sequencing was peripheral blood, taken on day 0 of AZD1222 vaccination. Receptors were obtained from an adult in good health. CDR3s include the opening cysteine and the closing phenylalanine or tryptophan. D genes are given only for firm matches. Size values are once, few and many counts, or a class for expanded clones, and some rows have none.

v_call: TRBV3-1/TRBV3-2; j_call: TRBJ1-2; d_call: TRBD1; cdr3_length: 15; clone_size: -; cdr3_nt: TGTGCCAGCAGCAGTCGGACAGGCCGGACCACTGGCTACACCTTC; cdr3_aa: CASSSRTGRTTGYTF
v_call: TRBV3-1/TRBV3-2; j_call: TRBJ1-5; d_call: -; cdr3_length: 13; clone_size: -; cdr3_nt: TGTGCCAGCAGCCAAGATCGGGGTCAGCCCCAGCATTTT; cdr3_aa: CASSQDRGQPQHF
v_call: TRBV5-6; j_call: TRBJ1-1; d_call: -; cdr3_length: 11; clone_size: few; cdr3_nt: TGTGCCAGCAGCTTGTTGGCTGAAGCTTTCTTT; cdr3_aa: CASSLLAEAFF
v_call: TRBV28; j_call: TRBJ1-3; d_call: TRBD1; cdr3_length: 16; clone_size: -; cdr3_nt: TGTGCCAGCAGTTTGTTTGCAGGGGGCGCTGGAAACACCATATATTTT; cdr3_aa: CASSLFAGGAGNTIYF
v_call: TRBV9; j_call: TRBJ1-2; d_call: -; cdr3_length: 10; clone_size: -; cdr3_nt: TGTGCCAGCAGCGGGGGAGGCTACACCTTC; cdr3_aa: CASSGGGYTF
v_call: TRBV23-1; j_call: TRBJ2-1; d_call: TRBD1; cdr3_length: 16; clone_size: once; cdr3_nt: TGCTCACACCTATCCCTTACAGGGGGATCCTACAATGAGCAGTTCTTC; cdr3_aa: CSHLSLTGGSYNEQFF
v_call: TRBV28; j_call: TRBJ2-7; d_call: TRBD2; cdr3_length: 14; clone_size: -; cdr3_nt: TGTGCCAGCAGTAGGACTAGCGGGAGTTACGAGCAGTACTTC; cdr3_aa: CASSRTSGSYEQYF
v_call: TRBV7-3; j_call: TRBJ1-2; d_call: -; cdr3_length: 14; clone_size: once; cdr3_nt: TGTGCCAGCGGTGACCTTCTCCGGGGGTATGGCTACACCTTC; cdr3_aa: CASGDLLRGYGYTF
v_call: TRBV27; j_call: TRBJ1-5; d_call: -; cdr3_length: 13; clone_size: -; cdr3_nt: TGTGCCAGCAGGTCACAGAATAATCAGCCCCAGCATTTT; cdr3_aa: CASRSQNNQPQHF
v_call: TRBV9; j_call: TRBJ1-3; d_call: TRBD1; cdr3_length: 17; clone_size: -; cdr3_nt: TGTGCCAGCAGCGTGTCACCCCGCCGACAGGGTAGAAACACCATATATTTT; cdr3_aa: CASSVSPRRQGRNTIYF
v_call: TRBV28; j_call: TRBJ1-5; d_call: -; cdr3_length: 13; clone_size: -; cdr3_nt: TGTGCCAGCATCCCTGGGATATACGGGCCCCAGCATTTT; cdr3_aa: CASIPGIYGPQHF
v_call: TRBV5-5; j_call: TRBJ2-3; d_call: -; cdr3_length: 12; clone_size: -; cdr3_nt: TGTGCCAGCAGCTCATCTGTAGGGGCGCAGTATTTT; cdr3_aa: CASSSSVGAQYF
v_call: TRBV7-9; j_call: TRBJ2-2; d_call: TRBD1; cdr3_length: 15; clone_size: -; cdr3_nt: TGTGCCAGCAGCCCCCCGGGACAGACCCACGGGGAGCTGTTTTTT; cdr3_aa: CASSPPGQTHGELFF
v_call: TRBV9; j_call: TRBJ2-3; d_call: -; cdr3_length: 17; clone_size: -; cdr3_nt: TGTGCCAGCACCAGATCGGCAGGCCTTATAGACACAGATACGCAGTATTTT; cdr3_aa: CASTRSAGLIDTDTQYF
v_call: TRBV28; j_call: TRBJ2-7; d_call: -; cdr3_length: 13; clone_size: -; cdr3_nt: TGTGCCAGCAGTTCGGAGTTTTCCTACGAGCAGTACTTC; cdr3_aa: CASSSEFSYEQYF
v_call: TRBV19; j_call: TRBJ1-2; d_call: -; cdr3_length: 14; clone_size: few; cdr3_nt: TGTGCCAGTAGTATAGACCAGGACAGCTATGGCTACACCTTC; cdr3_aa: CASSIDQDSYGYTF
v_call: TRBV29-1; j_call: TRBJ1-2; d_call: -; cdr3_length: 10; clone_size: -; cdr3_nt: TGCAGCGTTGAAGAATCGGGCTACACCTTC; cdr3_aa: CSVEESGYTF
v_call: TRBV4-3; j_call: TRBJ1-2; d_call: -; cdr3_length: 13; clone_size: -; cdr3_nt: TGCGCCAGCAGCCAAGATCTAGGGGGAGGCTACACCTTC; cdr3_aa: CASSQDLGGGYTF
v_call: TRBV4-3; j_call: TRBJ2-1; d_call: -; cdr3_length: 16; clone_size: -; cdr3_nt: TGCGCCAGCAGCCAAGCTCGACAGGTTCCCTACAATGAGCAGTTCTTC; cdr3_aa: CASSQARQVPYNEQFF
v_call: TRBV6-2/TRBV6-3; j_call: TRBJ1-4; d_call: TRBD1; cdr3_length: 15; clone_size: -; cdr3_nt: TGTGCCAGCAGTTCTACCGGGACAGGTCGGGAAAAACTGTTTTTT; cdr3_aa: CASSSTGTGREKLFF
v_call: TRBV10-3; j_call: TRBJ2-7; d_call: -; cdr3_length: 16; clone_size: -; cdr3_nt: TGTGCCATCAGTGAGTCGAATATAGGGGTCTCCTACGAGCAGTACTTC; cdr3_aa: CAISESNIGVSYEQYF
v_call: TRBV19; j_call: TRBJ1-1; d_call: -; cdr3_length: 16; clone_size: -; cdr3_nt: TGTGCCAGTAGTTCCGAAAGGGCAGCTGGGGACACTGAAGCTTTCTTT; cdr3_aa: CASSSERAAGDTEAFF